The clone carrying this T cell receptor beta chain was recorded only once. The V end was cut by 0 bases, the J end by 7 bases, with 10 bases between. The CDR3 length is 15 residues. CDR1 is MGHRA and CDR2 is YSYEKL in the germline V gene. Assay used: immunoSEQ multiplex PCR; TCRdb lists only in-frame clones, some missing. The table has some 240,000 clones, nearly 90% seen once; the top ten hold 2.1%. This sample is drawn from a study of blood T cell repertoires in COVID-19. About the research overall: COVID-19 samples, acute and convalescent, were from the United States, Italy and Spain. Sample material is recorded as cDNA or gDNA derived from T cells, B-cell-depleted T cells, or PBMCs.

Seattle patient enrollment occurred during active infection, with longitudinal follow-up thereafter. The source of this sequence is a woman aged 55-75 years with COVID-19, enrolled during active disease. The rearrangement joins TRBV4-1 to TRBJ1-6, with D unclear. Sequenced: peripheral blood. DNA of the CDR3: TGCGCCAGCAGCCAAGAGAGGAACACAAATTCACCCCTCCACTTT. This gives the protein CASSQERNTNSPLHF.